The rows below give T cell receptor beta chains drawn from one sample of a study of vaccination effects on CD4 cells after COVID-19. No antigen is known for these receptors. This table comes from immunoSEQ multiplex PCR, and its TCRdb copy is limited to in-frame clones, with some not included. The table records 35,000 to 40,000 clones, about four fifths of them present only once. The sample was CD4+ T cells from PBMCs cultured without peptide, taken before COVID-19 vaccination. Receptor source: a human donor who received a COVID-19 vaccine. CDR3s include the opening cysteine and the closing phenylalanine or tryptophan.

CDR3 protein: CASSLTRAGNTIYF; V gene: TRBV4-1; J gene: TRBJ1-3
CDR3 protein: CASSYPQGQETQYF; V gene: TRBV6-5; J gene: TRBJ2-5
CDR3 protein: CASSPTRGTPYNEQFF; V gene: TRBV3-1/TRBV3-2; J gene: TRBJ2-1
CDR3 protein: CAWNPEYNSPLHF; V gene: TRBV30; J gene: TRBJ1-6
CDR3 protein: CASRVPSGNTIYF; V gene: TRBV6-5; J gene: TRBJ1-3
CDR3 protein: CASSPPGANYGYTF; V gene: TRBV18; J gene: TRBJ1-2
CDR3 protein: CASSLGRNTGELFF; V gene: TRBV6-5; J gene: TRBJ2-2
CDR3 protein: CASRGQLNSPLHF; V gene: TRBV9; J gene: TRBJ1-6
CDR3 protein: CASSLGTSGGREQFF; V gene: TRBV5-4; J gene: TRBJ2-1
CDR3 protein: CASSLGGNRQPQHF; V gene: TRBV28; J gene: TRBJ1-5
CDR3 protein: CATSDPLAAPGELFF; V gene: TRBV24-1; J gene: TRBJ2-2
CDR3 protein: CASSESRQVYQNEAFF; V gene: TRBV10-2; J gene: TRBJ1-1
CDR3 protein: CASGRDRDQPQHF; V gene: TRBV6-1; J gene: TRBJ1-5
CDR3 protein: CATSTIRDWGGGYTF; V gene: TRBV15; J gene: TRBJ1-2
CDR3 protein: CASSSNPADRALTDTQYF; V gene: TRBV5-1; J gene: TRBJ2-3
CDR3 protein: CASGGRPYGYTF; V gene: TRBV7-2; J gene: TRBJ1-2
CDR3 protein: CAWAPVGQGANTIYF; V gene: TRBV30; J gene: TRBJ1-3
CDR3 protein: CASSDEAGPLWNEQFF; V gene: TRBV6-4; J gene: TRBJ2-1
CDR3 protein: CASSEQLGYQETQYF; V gene: TRBV18; J gene: TRBJ2-5
CDR3 protein: CASRATGIYTDTQYF; V gene: TRBV2; J gene: TRBJ2-3
CDR3 protein: CSASRGTDGYTF; V gene: TRBV20-1; J gene: TRBJ1-2
CDR3 protein: CASSFSWGYYGYTF; V gene: TRBV5-4; J gene: TRBJ1-2
CDR3 protein: CASSLFDRIHGYTF; V gene: TRBV11-1; J gene: TRBJ1-2
CDR3 protein: CASFRDATNSPLHF; V gene: TRBV6-6; J gene: TRBJ1-6
CDR3 protein: CASSSSGLAGISTDTQYF; V gene: TRBV3-1/TRBV3-2; J gene: TRBJ2-3
CDR3 protein: CATSLSGETWGETQYF; V gene: TRBV24-1; J gene: TRBJ2-5
CDR3 protein: CASSEVAGWSADTQYF; V gene: TRBV6-1; J gene: TRBJ2-3
CDR3 protein: CASTFDRASNQPQHF; V gene: TRBV2; J gene: TRBJ1-5
CDR3 protein: CASSPRQGVRPGELFF; V gene: TRBV28; J gene: TRBJ2-2
CDR3 protein: CARSLGRGVSYRPHYGYTF; V gene: TRBV5-3; J gene: TRBJ1-2
CDR3 protein: CASSSTGPGYTF; V gene: TRBV7-9; J gene: TRBJ1-2
CDR3 protein: CASSRATGNEQFF; V gene: TRBV2; J gene: TRBJ2-1
CDR3 protein: CASGHDAGGEKLFF; V gene: TRBV12-5; J gene: TRBJ1-4
CDR3 protein: CASSLTREADTEAFF; V gene: TRBV27; J gene: TRBJ1-1
CDR3 protein: CASSYSGRDTDTQYF; V gene: TRBV6-5; J gene: TRBJ2-3
CDR3 protein: CASSLAGRGETQYF; V gene: TRBV7-3; J gene: TRBJ2-5
CDR3 protein: CASSVVLDWRTGGNEQFF; V gene: TRBV9; J gene: TRBJ2-1
CDR3 protein: CASGGGQHTGELFF; V gene: TRBV7-9; J gene: TRBJ2-2
CDR3 protein: CASSRGGSTNYGYTF; V gene: TRBV3-1/TRBV3-2; J gene: TRBJ1-2